This passage covers 27 T cell receptor beta chains from one sample sequenced in a study of blood T cell repertoires in COVID-19. The data were produced by immunoSEQ multiplex PCR, yet TCRdb's version contains in-frame clones alone and is incomplete. The repertoire holds approximately 330,000 clones, with approximately 90% as singletons. Sequenced: peripheral blood. These receptors originate from a woman aged 50 to 60 with active or convalescent COVID-19.

V is TRBV18 and J is TRBJ1-2, with D maybe TRBD1 (6 bases). This CDR3 is 15 amino acids long. Germline V lookup: CDR1 KGHSH, CDR2 LQKENI. Trimming removed 0 bases from V and 7 bases from J, with 15 bases in between. The DNA for the CDR3 is TGTGCCAGCTCACCACCGGCAGGGGCTAATATTGGCTACACCTTC. Its translation is CASSPPAGANIGYTF. Together with reference TRBV18 and TRBJ1-2, the CDR3 gives the full variable domain: NAGVMQNPRHLVRRRGQEARLRCSPMKGHSHVYWYRQLPEEGLKFMVYLQKENIIDESGMPKERFSAEFPKEGPSILRIQQVVRGDSAAYFCASSPPAGANIGYTFGSGTRLTVV.

This chain's CDR3 is CASSLSAGGKNIQYF. CDR3 bases: TGTGCCAGCAGCCTCTCCGCGGGGGGGAAAAACATTCAGTACTTC. V gene TRBV7-6 combines with J gene TRBJ2-4; 9 nucleotides line up with TRBD2. Germline V gene sequence: CDR1 SGHVS, CDR2 FNYEAQ. The ends lost 5 bases at V and 4 bases at J; junction bases unmatched: 6. The CDR3 runs to 15 residues.

This clone was seen a few times. The rearrangement links TRBV9 to TRBJ1-6; D is possibly TRBD1 (6 bases). The V end lost 4 bases, the J end lost 4 bases, and 12 bases lay between the germline ends. This CDR3 comprises 15 residues. Germline V gene lookup returns CDR1 SGDLS and CDR2 YYNGEE. The CDR3 region has the DNA TGTGCCAGCAGCCCTACCGGACAGTATAATTCACCCCTCCACTTT. Translated, it gives CASSPTGQYNSPLHF.

The rearrangement joins TRBV19 to TRBJ2-2; 11 bases line up with TRBD2. Looked up from germline, CDR1 is LNHDA and CDR2 is SQIVND (reference sequence). V was pared by 8 bases and J by 3 bases, with 5 bases of the junction left unmatched. The CDR3 consists of 15 residues. CDR3 loop: CASAPSGGYTGELFF. As DNA, the CDR3 is TGTGCCAGTGCCCCTAGCGGGGGGTACACCGGGGAGCTGTTTTTT.

The rearrangement uses TRBV5-1 and TRBJ1-2; 12 bases line up with TRBD1. Germline lookup yields CDR1 SGHRS and CDR2 YFSETQ. This CDR3 region has 16 residues. V trimming: 3 bases; J trimming: 4 bases; junction bases outside the gene matches: 7. CDR3 residues: CASSSTGTGGIYGYTF. The CDR3 bases are TGCGCCAGCAGCTCTACCGGGACAGGGGGCATCTATGGCTACACCTTC.

CDR3 residues: CASSGQRGFTDTQYF. Written as DNA, the CDR3 is TGTGCCAGCAGTGGTCAGCGGGGGTTCACAGATACGCAGTATTTT. This chain connects TRBV27 to TRBJ2-3; 8 bases are a match to TRBD2. The V and J ends lost 5 bases and 2 bases, in that order; junction bases with no gene match: 6. Germline CDR1 MNHEY, CDR2 SMNVEV (reference sequence). The CDR3 consists of 15 residues.

V and J are TRBV7-2 and TRBJ1-2, with D perhaps TRBD1 (5 bases). V was clipped by 4 bases and J by 1 base, with 13 bases between them. Germline CDR1 and CDR2: SGHTA and FQGNSA. This CDR3 region has 15 residues. The CDR3 reads CASSSGWGVNYGYTF. CDR3 nucleotides: TGTGCCAGCAGCTCAGGATGGGGGGTTAACTATGGCTACACCTTC.

V gene TRBV5-8 combines with J gene TRBJ2-1, with 7 nucleotides matching TRBD1. V shed 5 bases, J shed 4 bases, and the junction held 12 bases outside the gene matches. Germline lookup yields CDR1 SGHTS and CDR2 YDEGEE. This CDR3 comprises 16 residues. CDR3 DNA: TGTGCCAGCAGTTCTGATTGGGACAGCAATTACAATGAGCAGTTCTTC. Its protein product is CASSSDWDSNYNEQFF.

The chain is built from TRBV19 and TRBJ1-1, with 7 nucleotides matching TRBD1. The V and J ends lost 9 bases and 2 bases, in that order; junction bases with no gene match: 12. The CDR3 spans 15 residues. The germline V gene has CDR1 LNHDA and CDR2 SQIVND (reference sequence). The CDR3 DNA follows: TGTGCCAGCGACCGGGCAGGGGGTATAAACACTGAAGCTTTCTTT. Its protein product is CASDRAGGINTEAFF.

V and J are TRBV7-2 and TRBJ1-3, with 9 bases fitting TRBD1. Per the germline V gene, CDR1 is SGHTA and CDR2 is FQGNSA. This CDR3 region has 17 residues. V was pared by 1 base and J by 8 bases, with 12 bases of the junction left unmatched. CDR3 bases: TGTGCCAGCAGCTTAGTTGTTCGTGGGACAGGGCGGGACACCATATATTTT. Amino acid sequence: CASSLVVRGTGRDTIYF.

The chain carries TRBV3-1 (or the pseudogene TRBV3-2) and TRBJ2-1; 12 bases align to TRBD2. CDR1 and CDR2 (germline): LGHDT, YNNKEL (reference sequence). The trim removed 1 base at V and 7 bases at J, leaving 2 bases unmatched. The CDR3 runs 15 residues. Here the CDR3 reads CASSQALAGGNEQFF. CDR3 sequence (DNA): TGTGCCAGCAGCCAAGCACTAGCGGGAGGTAATGAGCAGTTCTTC.

J is TRBJ2-1 and V is TRBV5-4, with a weak D call TRBD2 (7 bases). Trimming took off 1 base at V and 8 bases at J, with 16 bases between the two ends. The V gene's germline CDR1 is SGHNT and CDR2 YYREEE (reference sequence). The CDR3 is 15 residues long. The DNA of the CDR3 is TGTGCCAGCAGCTTGTCGGGGGGCCCTGTGTATGAGCAGTTCTTC. It is translated as CASSLSGGPVYEQFF.

The V call is TRBV27, the J call TRBJ1-1; possibly TRBD1 for D (6 bases). The germline V and J ends were trimmed by 3 bases and 4 bases, with 24 bases remaining between them. Germline CDR1 and CDR2: MNHEY and SMNVEV (reference sequence). This CDR3 contains 18 residues. CDR3 DNA: TGTGCCAGCAGTTTGAGAGGGGGGGGGTTGAAACGGGCCACTGAAGCTTTCTTT. This gives the protein CASSLRGGGLKRATEAFF.

The rearrangement links TRBV19 to TRBJ1-1; TRBD1 aligns across 8 bases. V trimming: 6 bases; J trimming: 4 bases; junction bases outside the gene matches: 7. The CDR3 totals 14 residues. The germline V gene has CDR1 LNHDA and CDR2 SQIVND (reference sequence). The CDR3 coding sequence is TGTGCCAGTAGCCTACAGGGGGTAGGCACTGAAGCTTTCTTT. This translates into CASSLQGVGTEAFF.

The table lists this clone with a few counts. CDR3 sequence: CASSPWDRGYEQYF. CDR3 bases: TGTGCCAGCAGCCCGTGGGACAGGGGCTACGAGCAGTACTTC. The V gene is TRBV9, the J gene TRBJ2-7; 10 positions match TRBD1. Losses at the gene ends were 4 bases for V and 3 bases for J; bases not matched to a gene: 4. Germline loops: CDR1 SGDLS, CDR2 YYNGEE. This CDR3 region has 14 residues.

Remarks on this clone: The junction departs from germline at one end; a sequencing error may be responsible. This CDR3 is also generated by other DNA sequences in the sample. The chain has TRBV14 and TRBJ2-1; 13 bases align to TRBD2. CDR1 SGHDN and CDR2 FVKESK come from the germline V gene. This CDR3 comprises 17 residues. CDR3 DNA sequence: TGTGCCAGCAGTCAAGGACTAGCGGGAGATAGCTACAATGAGCAGTTCTTC. This encodes CASSQGLAGDSYNEQFF. Full variable domain (outside the CDR3, taken from reference TRBV14 and TRBJ2-1): EAGVTQFPSHSVIEKGQTVTLRCDPISGHDNLYWYRRVMGKEIKFLLHFVKESKQDESGMPNNRFLAERTGGTYSTLKVQPAELEDSGVYFCASSQGLAGDSYNEQFFGPGTRLTVL.

The J gene is TRBJ2-7, the V gene TRBV4-1, with 8 bases aligning to TRBD1. After removal of 1 base from V and 6 bases from J, the junction contained 11 bases not matched to a gene. CDR1 and CDR2 (germline): MGHRA, YSYEKL. The CDR3 is made up of 16 amino acids. CDR3 sequence: CASSQVPGQGVFEQYF. The CDR3 DNA reads as TGCGCCAGCAGCCAAGTCCCTGGACAGGGTGTTTTCGAGCAGTACTTC.

The CDR3 coding sequence is TGTGCCAGCTCATCCGCCCAGGTCTCAACTGAAGCTTTCTTT. Protein product: CASSSAQVSTEAFF. The V gene is TRBV18, the J gene TRBJ1-1; D gene uncertain. V was shortened by 5 bases and J by 5 bases, with 15 bases between the two germline ends. Germline V gives CDR1 KGHSH, CDR2 LQKENI. The CDR3 runs 14 residues.

Remarks on this clone: At one end the junction does not follow the germline gene, possibly because of a read error. The J gene is TRBJ2-1, the V gene TRBV11-2, with 9 positions matching TRBD1. CDR3 size: 13 residues. CDR1 and CDR2 (germline): SGHAT, FQNNGV. The CDR3 is CASSLIAGQGPIF. The CDR3, as DNA: TGTGCCAGCAGCTTAATTGCCGGACAGGGGCCGATCTTC.

This clone came up a few times. V usage is TRBV28 and J usage is TRBJ2-2; the D gene is possibly TRBD2 (5 bases). The CDR3 is 15 residues long. The germline V gene has CDR1 MDHEN and CDR2 SYDVKM. The V and J ends lost 3 bases and 5 bases respectively, with 13 bases between them. For the CDR3, the DNA is TGTGCCAGCAGTTTCGGAGGTAGTTTGACCGGGGAGCTGTTTTTT. Its translation is CASSFGGSLTGELFF.

V and J are TRBV19 and TRBJ1-5, with TRBD1 as a possible D gene (5 bases). This CDR3 comprises 14 residues. Germline loops: CDR1 LNHDA, CDR2 SQIVND (reference sequence). The ends were cut back, 3 bases at V and 8 bases at J, with 14 bases in the middle. The CDR3 here is CASSIVGPGEPQHF. CDR3 DNA: TGTGCCAGTAGTATTGTGGGTCCGGGGGAGCCCCAGCATTTT.

The chain links TRBV18 to TRBJ2-1, with D perhaps TRBD2 (5 bases). The CDR3 extends over 15 amino acids. V was pared by 6 bases and J by 3 bases, with 15 bases between. The germline CDR1 and CDR2 sequences are KGHSH and LQKENI. In DNA, the CDR3 is TGTGCCAGCTCCCCTTCGGACGGGGACTACAATGAGCAGTTCTTC. Translated: CASSPSDGDYNEQFF.

The chain employs TRBV7-8 and TRBJ2-3; the match to TRBD1 covers 7 bases. Per germline, CDR1 SGHVS and CDR2 FQNEAQ. V was pared by 5 bases and J by 1 base, with 6 bases of the junction left unmatched. The CDR3 has 15 residues. The CDR3 DNA is TGTGCCAGCAGCCCGTGGACAGGTGGCACAGATACGCAGTATTTT. It specifies CASSPWTGGTDTQYF.

The genes are TRBV4-3 and TRBJ2-7; 8 positions agree with TRBD1. The germline gives CDR1 LGHNA, CDR2 YSLEER. V lost 3 bases to trimming and J lost 6 bases; unmatched junction nucleotides: 7. This CDR3 contains 14 residues. The CDR3 sequence is CASSQGQAGGEQYF. For the CDR3, the DNA is TGCGCCAGCAGCCAGGGACAGGCAGGCGGCGAGCAGTACTTC.

This sequence joins TRBV12-3 or TRBV12-4 and TRBJ1-2, with TRBD1 identical over 7 bases. V gave up 6 bases and J gave up 5 bases; unmatched junction bases: 6. The CDR3 covers 13 residues. The chain's CDR3 is CASRLGGQYGYTF. The CDR3 DNA follows: TGTGCCAGCAGGCTTGGGGGACAGTATGGCTACACCTTC.

The chain links TRBV5-1 to TRBJ2-3; 8 bases match TRBD1. The CDR3 runs 16 residues. Trimming cost V 0 bases and J 4 bases; bases outside gene matches: 7. Per germline, CDR1 SGHRS and CDR2 YFSETQ. The CDR3 nucleotides are TGCGCCAGCAGCTTGGCCGGACAGGGTGTCCCAGATACGCAGTATTTT. Encoded protein: CASSLAGQGVPDTQYF.

This clone was found once. The chain uses TRBV6-5 and TRBJ1-5, with TRBD1 matching over 8 bases. Germline V gives CDR1 MNHEY, CDR2 SVGAGI. Trimming took 5 bases from V and 13 from J; bases not matched to a gene: 4. This CDR3 has 11 residues. The CDR3 reads CASSNGQGQHF. The CDR3 coding sequence is TGTGCCAGCAGTAACGGACAGGGACAGCATTTT.